The 14 T cell receptor beta chains given below trace back to one sample, sequenced in a study of cytomegalovirus exposure and HLA in healthy donors. A multiplex PCR was run with 60 Vbeta primers and 13 Jbeta primers. Repertoires were generated with immunoSEQ multiplex PCR, while TCRdb's copy carries only in-frame clones and drops some. Of roughly 190,000 clones detected, about 81% appear once; the ten largest clones hold 1.5% to 2%. Sequenced sample: PBMCs. The receptors derive from a man younger than 35 in good health and CMV-seronegative.

This clone was seen a few times. The gene calls are TRBV6-6 and TRBJ1-4, with D tentatively TRBD1 (6 bases). Germline V lookup: CDR1 MNHNY, CDR2 SVGAGI (reference sequence). V was cut by 2 bases and J by 8 bases, with 18 bases left in between. This CDR3 has 16 residues. CDR3 coding DNA: TGTGCCAGCAGTTACCCCCCAGGGGCAAGTAGGGAAAAACTGTTTTTT. It specifies CASSYPPGASREKLFF.

Regarding this clone: At one of its ends the junction is not consistent with the germline gene, which may arise from a read error. The chain uses TRBV4-3 and TRBJ1-6; a possible D gene is TRBD1 (6 bases). The CDR3 has 16 amino acids. Germline V gene data show CDR1 as LGHNA and CDR2 as YSLEER. This chain's CDR3 is CVSRASSGTQNSPLHF. CDR3 bases: TGCGTCAGCAGAGCAAGCTCCGGGACACAGAATTCACCCCTCCACTTT.

This rearrangement joins TRBV7-8 to TRBJ1-1; D uncertain. V lost 6 bases to trimming and J lost 3 bases, with 17 bases between them. This CDR3 spans 15 amino acids. The germline CDR1 and CDR2 sequences are SGHVS and FQNEAQ. Written as DNA, the CDR3 is TGTGCCAGCAGTCGAGGGTTAATTCGGTACACTGAAGCTTTCTTT. The encoded protein is CASSRGLIRYTEAFF.

The rearrangement joins TRBV5-5 to TRBJ2-7; TRBD2 is a possible D gene (6 bases). Germline V gene data show CDR1 as SGHKS and CDR2 as YYEKEE (reference sequence). The CDR3 has 12 amino acids. Trimming took 3 bases from V and 6 from J, leaving 10 bases between them. CDR3 amino acids: CASSWRGGEQYF. The CDR3 region has the DNA TGTGCCAGCAGCTGGCGGGGTGGCGAGCAGTACTTC.

This clone appeared a single time. This chain uses TRBV4-1 with TRBJ2-1; possibly TRBD2 for D (5 bases). V shed 5 bases and J shed 5 bases, with 25 bases lying between them. The CDR3 has 18 residues. Per germline, CDR1 MGHRA and CDR2 YSYEKL. The CDR3 region is CASSFYLPGIQRDNEQFF. The CDR3 DNA sequence: TGCGCCAGCAGCTTCTACCTTCCCGGGATACAGCGAGACAATGAGCAGTTCTTC.

The J gene is TRBJ2-7, the V gene TRBV4-3; TRBD1 agrees at 7 bases. CDR3 length: 16 amino acids. J lost 5 bases, V lost 4 bases, and 14 bases had no gene match. CDR1 is LGHNA, CDR2 YSLEER, per germline. DNA of the CDR3: TGCGCCAGCAGCCCCCGGCGACAGGGACCGGAAAACGAGCAGTACTTC. This codes for CASSPRRQGPENEQYF.

In this sample, this clone turned up a few times. The gene calls are TRBV18 and TRBJ1-4; D unclear. Trimming pared 3 bases from V and 6 bases from J, leaving 8 bases between. In germline, CDR1 is KGHSH, CDR2 LQKENI. CDR3 length: 13 residues. The CDR3 spells CASSPRRDEKLFF. Here the CDR3 DNA reads TGTGCCAGCTCACCCAGACGGGATGAAAAACTGTTTTTT.

The chain carries TRBV7-2 and TRBJ2-7, with 8 bases identical to TRBD2. The V gene's germline CDR1 is SGHTA and CDR2 FQGNSA. The CDR3 is made up of 14 amino acids. Trimming at V came to 5 bases and at J to 2 bases, leaving 5 bases not matched to a gene. This chain's CDR3 is CASSRSGITYEQYF. CDR3 DNA sequence: TGTGCCAGCAGCCGTAGCGGGATCACCTACGAGCAGTACTTC.

The chain recombines TRBV15 with TRBJ2-7; tentatively, D is TRBD1 (6 bases). The CDR3 totals 13 residues. Germline V gene lookup returns CDR1 LNHNV and CDR2 YYDKDF (reference sequence). V was trimmed by 4 bases and J by 1 base, leaving 8 bases between them. The CDR3 reads CATSNGQSYEQYF. As DNA, the CDR3 is TGTGCCACCAGCAACGGACAGTCCTACGAGCAGTACTTC. Together with reference TRBV15 and TRBJ2-7, the CDR3 gives the full variable domain: DAMVIQNPRYQVTQFGKPVTLSCSQTLNHNVMYWYQQKSSQAPKLLFHYYDKDFNNEADTPDNFQSRRPNTSFCFLDIRSPGLGDTAMYLCATSNGQSYEQYFGPGTRLTVT.

On this clone itself: Germline is not matched at one junction end, which may reflect a read error. The J gene is TRBJ2-5, the V gene TRBV7-7; D is perhaps TRBD2 (6 bases). From germline, CDR1 is SSHAT and CDR2 FNYEAQ (reference sequence). This CDR3 has 17 amino acids. The CDR3 sequence: CASSPGIGRTPTETQYF. CDR3 nucleotide sequence: TGTGCTAGCAGCCCTGGAATTGGGAGGACCCCGACGGAGACCCAGTACTTC.

V is TRBV9 and J is TRBJ1-2; D is unresolved. The CDR3 has 15 amino acids. Looked up from germline, CDR1 is SGDLS and CDR2 is YYNGEE. V was shortened by 3 bases and J by 5 bases, with 17 bases between the two germline ends. CDR3 amino acids: CASSGVWAGSYGYTF. The CDR3 coding sequence is TGTGCCAGCAGCGGGGTTTGGGCAGGATCATATGGCTACACCTTC.

V gene TRBV11-2 combines with J gene TRBJ1-6; D gene ambiguous. Trimming removed 5 bases from V and 4 bases from J, with 6 bases in between. CDR1 SGHAT and CDR2 FQNNGV come from the germline V gene. This CDR3 spans 13 amino acids. The CDR3 spells CASSMEYNSPLHF. The CDR3 coding sequence is TGTGCCAGCAGCATGGAGTATAATTCACCCCTCCACTTT.

This chain connects TRBV10-3 to TRBJ2-4; 7 bases are a match to TRBD2. J gave up 0 bases and V 10 bases, and 3 bases lay outside the gene matches. Germline-derived CDR1 and CDR2 are ENHRY and SYGVKD. The length of the CDR3 is 13 residues. DNA of the CDR3: TGTGCCACCTGGGGGGGAGCCAAAAACATTCAGTACTTC. This translates into CATWGGAKNIQYF.

V gene TRBV7-9 combines with J gene TRBJ1-3; unclear D gene. V was trimmed by 1 base and J by 4 bases, leaving 20 bases between them. This CDR3 contains 18 residues. CDR1 is SEHNR, CDR2 FQNEAQ, per germline (reference sequence). The CDR3 DNA reads as TGTGCCAGCAGCTTAGATACGCCATTTCGTTCGCGGGGAAACACCATATATTTT. Translation gives CASSLDTPFRSRGNTIYF.